This T cell receptor beta chain was captured in a study of cytomegalovirus exposure and HLA in healthy donors. Study conclusions and caveats: Within the data, a cluster of highly shared sequence variants was likely a sequencing artifact.

CDR3 size: 12 residues. CDR1 is SQVTM and CDR2 is ANQGSEA in the germline V gene. V was clipped by 4 bases and J by 1 base, with 7 bases between them. The PCR had 60 Vbeta and 13 Jbeta primers. Method: immunoSEQ multiplex PCR; TCRdb's copy keeps in-frame clones and lacks some. The table lists 120,000 to 150,000 clones, 70% to 85% of them singletons. Concerning this clone itself: The antigen is unknown.

The sequencing sample was made of PBMCs. The rearrangement links TRBV29-1 to TRBJ2-5, with D perhaps TRBD1 (5 bases). The source is a middle-aged man in good health and CMV-seropositive. The CDR3 DNA follows: TGCAGCGTTGCAGACAGCCAAGAGACCCAGTACTTC. It codes for CSVADSQETQYF.